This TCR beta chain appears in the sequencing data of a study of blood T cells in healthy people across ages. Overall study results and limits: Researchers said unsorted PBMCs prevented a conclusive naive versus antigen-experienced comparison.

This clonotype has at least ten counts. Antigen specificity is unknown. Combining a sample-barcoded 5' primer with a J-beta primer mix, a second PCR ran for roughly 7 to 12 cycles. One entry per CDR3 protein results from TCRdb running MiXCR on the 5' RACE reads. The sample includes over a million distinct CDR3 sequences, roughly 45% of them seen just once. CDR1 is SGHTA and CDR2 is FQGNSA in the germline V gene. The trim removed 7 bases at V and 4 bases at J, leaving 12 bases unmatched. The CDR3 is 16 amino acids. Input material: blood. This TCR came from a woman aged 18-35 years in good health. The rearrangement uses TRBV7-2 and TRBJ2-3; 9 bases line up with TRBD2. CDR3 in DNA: TGTGCCAGCAACCCTCTAGCGGGACTTAGCCCAGATACGCAGTATTTT. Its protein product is CASNPLAGLSPDTQYF. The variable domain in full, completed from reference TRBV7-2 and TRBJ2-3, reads GAGVSQSPSNKVTEKGKDVELRCDPISGHTALYWYRQSLGQGLEFLIYFQGNSAPDKSGLPSDRFSAERTGGSVSTLTIQRTQQEDSAVYLCASNPLAGLSPDTQYFGPGTRLTVL.